This TCR beta chain was captured by sequencing in a study of shared clonotypes between healthy human individuals. Method: immunoSEQ multiplex PCR; TCRdb's copy keeps in-frame clones and lacks some. The data hold 2 million to 2.5 million clones, with under 95% observed a single time. CDR1 is LNHDA and CDR2 is SQIVND in the germline V gene (reference sequence). With V trimmed by 4 bases and J by 6 bases, 13 bases remained unmatched. This CDR3 region has 17 residues. Subsets obtained from CD4+ cells comprised CD45RA+ naive and CD45RA-negative memory cells. Sequenced sample: naive CD4+ T cells from PBMCs. Stated subset: CD45RA+ positively selected. The sequence was obtained from a man younger than 35 in good health. Some clones in this sample may be carry-over from other donors' samples. The chain recombines TRBV19 with TRBJ2-1; TRBD1 matches at 9 bases. The CDR3, as DNA: TGTGCCAGTAGTAAACGTCTAAGGGACAGGGTTTTCAATGAGCAGTTCTTC. Translation: CASSKRLRDRVFNEQFF.